This passage covers 10 T cell receptor beta chains from one sample sequenced in a study of blood T cell repertoires in COVID-19. Data came from immunoSEQ multiplex PCR; TCRdb stores just in-frame clones and leaves some out. The sample has approximately 260,000 clones, roughly nine tenths seen once. The sample taken for sequencing was peripheral blood. The receptors derive from a man between 18 and 35 years old with active or convalescent COVID-19.

The chain carries TRBV27 and TRBJ2-2, with D unclear. The germline CDR1 and CDR2 sequences are MNHEY and SMNVEV (reference sequence). The CDR3 length is 13 residues. V was cut by 10 bases and J by 0 bases, with 9 bases left in between. The CDR3 DNA follows: TGTGCCACCCGGGTCACGAACACCGGGGAGCTGTTTTTT. It specifies CATRVTNTGELFF.

The chain carries TRBV6-5 and TRBJ2-3, with D possibly being TRBD2 (7 bases). Germline assignment: CDR1 MNHEY and CDR2 SVGAGI. The CDR3 consists of 15 residues. V lost 6 bases and J lost 5, with 18 bases in between. Written as DNA, the CDR3 is TGTGCCAGCAGCCCGCCGGGGGGCAGTGGAGATACGCAGTATTTT. Its protein is CASSPPGGSGDTQYF.

The chain couples TRBV10-3 to TRBJ2-7; 7 bases map to TRBD2. J gave up 4 bases and V 6 bases, and 3 bases lay outside the gene matches. The CDR3 covers 12 residues. In germline, CDR1 is ENHRY, CDR2 SYGVKD. CDR3 nucleotide sequence: TGTGCCATCAGCAGGGAGGGATACGAGCAGTACTTC. Translated, it gives CAISREGYEQYF.

There are a few counts of this clone. The CDR3 DNA reads TGTGCCAGTAGTATAGAATTTAAGGCCGGGACACCTTACACCGGGGAGCTGTTTTTT. It yields the protein CASSIEFKAGTPYTGELFF. The J gene is TRBJ2-2, the V gene TRBV19, with a possible D match to TRBD1 (6 bases). CDR1 LNHDA and CDR2 SQIVND come from the germline V gene (reference sequence). This CDR3 spans 19 amino acids. V was shortened by 0 bases and J by 3 bases, with 20 bases between the two germline ends.

The gene calls are TRBV7-8 and TRBJ2-1; 12 positions agree with TRBD2. The CDR3 extends over 16 amino acids. Germline V gives CDR1 SGHVS, CDR2 FQNEAQ. The junction had 2 bases not matched to a gene; V was cut back by 5 bases and J by 0 bases. The CDR3 reads CASSQLAGGSYNEQFF. DNA for the CDR3: TGTGCCAGCAGCCAACTAGCGGGAGGCTCCTACAATGAGCAGTTCTTC.

As to this clone: At one end, the junction sequence differs from germline, possibly due to a read error. This sequence joins TRBV6-5 and TRBJ2-7, with 12 bases matching TRBD2. This CDR3 spans 15 amino acids. In germline, CDR1 is MNHEY, CDR2 SVGAGI. CDR3 amino acids: CASSDSSGGAYEQYF. The CDR3 DNA sequence: TGTGCCAGCAGTGACTCTAGCGGGGGGGCCTACGAGCAGTACTTC.

This chain links TRBV9 with TRBJ1-1; D is unclear. Trimming took 0 bases from V and 0 from J, leaving 6 bases between them. CDR1 is SGDLS and CDR2 is YYNGEE in the germline V gene. The CDR3 length is 14 residues. The CDR3 DNA reads TGTGCCAGCAGCGTAGACAGCATGAACACTGAAGCTTTCTTT. It specifies CASSVDSMNTEAFF.

The rearrangement links TRBV25-1 to TRBJ2-7, with a tentative D call TRBD1 (5 bases). CDR1 and CDR2 (germline): MGHDK, SYGVNS. The CDR3 has 12 residues. Deletions cut 10 bases from V and 2 bases from J, with 12 bases between. The DNA for the CDR3 is TGTGCCACCTCAGGGCAGCCCTACGAGCAGTACTTC. Its translation is CATSGQPYEQYF.

V usage is TRBV11-3 and J usage is TRBJ2-7, with a tentative D call TRBD1 (6 bases). This CDR3 comprises 14 residues. Trimming removed 4 bases at V and 2 bases at J, with 12 bases between. CDR1 SGHNT and CDR2 YENEEA come from the germline V gene. The chain's CDR3 is CASSSYRAPYEQYF. DNA for the CDR3: TGTGCCAGCAGCTCTTACAGGGCCCCCTACGAGCAGTACTTC. Full variable domain (missing parts from reference TRBV11-3 and TRBJ2-7): EAGVVQSPRYKIIEKKQPVAFWCNPISGHNTLYWYLQNLGQGPELLIRYENEEAVDDSQLPKDRFSAERLKGVDSTLKIQPAELGDSAVYLCASSSYRAPYEQYFGPGTRLTVT.

This clone appeared a few times. The chain has TRBV5-1 and TRBJ2-7; 9 bases are shared with TRBD1. CDR3 size: 17 residues. CDR1 is SGHRS and CDR2 is YFSETQ in the germline V gene. V was pared by 4 bases and J by 2 bases, with 13 bases of the junction left unmatched. The DNA for the CDR3 is TGCGCCAGCAGCCCAAAAAGTCCCGGGACAGGGACCTACGAGCAGTACTTC. Translating it yields CASSPKSPGTGTYEQYF.